The present entry profiles one T cell receptor (beta chain) with its context. The CDR3 runs 16 residues. V shed 1 base, J shed 1 base, and the junction held 6 bases outside the gene matches. Per germline, CDR1 SGHVS and CDR2 FQNEAQ. This specimen comes from a study of CD8 T cells in Susac syndrome. The authors reverse transcribed 0.5 to 1 ug RNA with random hexamers. TCRdb independently ran MiXCR on the immunoSEQ multiplex PCR reads; one entry per CDR3 protein. Seen here are more than 150,000 distinct CDR3 sequences, about 90% observed once, and the top ten hold approximately 0.075%. The sequence was collected from a human donor in good health. Sample: CD4+ T cells from PBMCs. V gene TRBV7-8 combines with J gene TRBJ2-7; the match to TRBD2 covers 8 bases. This CDR3 is CASSLVSPGGSYEQYF. The CDR3 coding sequence is TGTGCCAGCAGCTTAGTATCACCGGGAGGGTCCTACGAGCAGTACTTC.